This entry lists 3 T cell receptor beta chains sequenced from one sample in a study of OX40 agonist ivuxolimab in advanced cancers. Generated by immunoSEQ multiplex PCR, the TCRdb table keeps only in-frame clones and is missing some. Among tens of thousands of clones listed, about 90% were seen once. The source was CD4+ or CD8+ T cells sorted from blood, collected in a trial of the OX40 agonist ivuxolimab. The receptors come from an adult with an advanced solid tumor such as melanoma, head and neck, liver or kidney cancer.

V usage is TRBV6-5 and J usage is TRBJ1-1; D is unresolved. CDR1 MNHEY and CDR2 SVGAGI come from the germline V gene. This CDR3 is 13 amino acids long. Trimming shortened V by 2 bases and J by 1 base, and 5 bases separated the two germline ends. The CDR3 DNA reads TGTGCCAGCAGTTACACCGAGAACACTGAAGCTTTCTTT. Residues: CASSYTENTEAFF.

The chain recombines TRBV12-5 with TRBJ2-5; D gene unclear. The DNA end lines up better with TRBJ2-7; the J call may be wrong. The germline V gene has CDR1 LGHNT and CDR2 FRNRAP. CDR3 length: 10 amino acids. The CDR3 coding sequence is TGTGCTAGTGGAGACTACGAGCAGTACTTC. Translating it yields CASGDYEQYF.

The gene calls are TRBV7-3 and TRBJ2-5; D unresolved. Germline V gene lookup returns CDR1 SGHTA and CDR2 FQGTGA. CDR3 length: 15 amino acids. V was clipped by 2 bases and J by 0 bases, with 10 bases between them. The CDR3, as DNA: TGTGCCAGCAGCTTAGTAAGGTTTCACCAAGAGACCCAGTACTTC. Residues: CASSLVRFHQETQYF.